The rows below give T cell receptor beta chains drawn from one sample of a study of identical twins. TCRdb re-called the 5' RACE reads with MiXCR, one entry per CDR3 protein. This sample carries a few hundred thousand distinct CDR3 sequences, approximately 11% of them seen once, and the ten largest clones take approximately 4%. A further study also used this sample, focusing on yellow fever vaccine responses in identical twins.

What was sequenced was memory (CD45RO+) T cells sorted from blood. These receptors were taken from a woman aged 18-29 years in good health. Each CDR3 is given with its conserved first and last residue.

TRBJ2-3	TRBV6-2/TRBV6-3	CAGSLTSGSTNTQYF
TRBJ1-2	TRBV5-1	CASSISSGPIGGYTF
TRBJ2-1	TRBV12-5	CASGLAGGTATYNEQFF
TRBJ2-2	TRBV11-3	CASSLDGTNTGELFF
TRBJ1-3	TRBV6-2/TRBV6-3	CASEGRSNSGNTIYF
TRBJ2-6	TRBV13	CASSLGGSSAGANVLTF
TRBJ2-6	TRBV18	CASSPTGQADNSGANVLTF
TRBJ1-4	TRBV18	CASSPGYGTPKLFF
TRBJ2-5	TRBV11-2	CASSLAPADLYQETQYF
TRBJ1-2	TRBV6-2/TRBV6-3	CASQDSPNYGYTF